This TCR beta chain came from a study of blood T cell repertoires in COVID-19. At the level of the study: Acute and convalescent COVID-19 samples came from the United States, Italy and Spain. T cells, B-cell-depleted T cells, or PBMCs supplied cDNA or gDNA.

Assay: immunoSEQ multiplex PCR; the TCRdb copy retains only in-frame clones and omits some. The profile shows 150,000 to 200,000 clones, roughly nine tenths of them singletons. There are 13 residues in the CDR3. Germline CDR1 reads LNHDA; CDR2 reads SQIVND (reference sequence). V trimming: 2 bases; J trimming: 9 bases; junction bases outside the gene matches: 4. Sequencing was carried out using peripheral blood. This sequence joins TRBV19 and TRBJ2-1, with TRBD1 matching over 7 bases. The clonotype originates from a man aged 60 to 75 with acute or convalescent COVID-19. CDR3 sequence (DNA): TGTGCCAGTAGTATAAAAGGGGGCGGTGAGCAGTTCTTC. Residues: CASSIKGGGEQFF.